This TCR beta chain was sequenced for a study of T cell repertoires in cytomegalovirus infection. Across the study: An indication of both CMV infection and matching HLA type came from public TCR beta signatures.

There are 14 residues in the CDR3. The V gene end was trimmed by 6 bases and the J gene end by 3 bases; junction bases not matched to a gene: 4. Germline CDR1 and CDR2: MDHEN and SYDVKM. Study-level points and caveats: Dominant in the ex vivo response were TCR beta clonotypes restricted by HLA-C and specific for CMV. Cumulative public TCR beta family frequency identified CMV carriers with the relevant HLA.

This clonotype was counted between two and nine times. Its specificity is unknown. TCRdb fed the reads into MiXCR, producing one record per CDR3 protein. There are 90,000 to 120,000 distinct CDR3 sequences in the sample; around 22% occur only once, and approximately 39% lies in the top ten. This receptor was identified in a human donor in good health (CMV status not recorded). Some clones in this sample may be carry-over from other donors' samples. Sequencing input: CD8+ T cells from PBMCs. J is TRBJ2-3 and V is TRBV28; TRBD2 aligns across 9 bases. CDR3 protein: CASSWTSVTDTQYF. CDR3 coding DNA: TGTGCCAGCAGCTGGACTAGCGTGACAGATACGCAGTATTTT. The entire variable domain, with the rest obtained from reference TRBV28 and TRBJ2-3, is as follows: DVKVTQSSRYLVKRTGEKVFLECVQDMDHENMFWYRQDPGLGLRLIYFSYDVKMKEKGDIPEGYSVSREKKERFSLILESASTNQTSMYLCASSWTSVTDTQYFGPGTRLTVL.